This T cell receptor beta chain was recovered during a study of cytomegalovirus exposure and HLA in healthy donors. For the study at large: The approximately 100 million unique TCR beta sequences, from about 179 million T cells, were found by an earlier analysis.

PCR employed 60 Vbeta and 13 Jbeta primers. Assay: immunoSEQ multiplex PCR; the TCRdb copy retains only in-frame clones and omits some. The sample has around 200,000 clones, about 69% seen once; the top ten hold 4.5% to 5.5%. Comments on this clone: Additional DNA sequences in this sample encode the identical CDR3.

There are 12 residues in the CDR3. V was clipped by 8 bases and J by 3 bases, with 11 bases between them. CDR1 and CDR2 (germline): SGHVS, FQNEAQ. The source is a man between 25 and 39 years old in good health and CMV-seropositive. The chain joins TRBV7-8 to TRBJ2-7; unclear D gene. Sequenced sample: PBMCs. The DNA for the CDR3 is TGTGCCAGCTCCCAAGACAACTACGAGCAGTACTTC. Its translation: CASSQDNYEQYF.